Listed here are 32 T cell receptor beta chains from one sample, sequenced in a study of blood T cell repertoires in COVID-19. Sequencing used immunoSEQ multiplex PCR; TCRdb keeps in-frame clones, though not all of them. The table has about 240,000 clones, around 89% seen once. The sequenced sample consisted of PBMCs or T cells enriched from blood (not recorded which). The receptor source for this set is a woman in her thirties who had recovered from COVID-19.

The rearrangement joins TRBV24-1 to TRBJ1-5; 8 bases align to TRBD1. The CDR3 contains 16 residues. The germline CDR1 and CDR2 sequences are KGHDR and SFDVKD. Trimming at V came to 2 bases and at J to 4 bases, leaving 6 bases not matched to a gene. CDR3 coding DNA: TGTGCCACCAGTGATTCAGGGACAGGCGTTAATCAGCCCCAGCATTTT. This gives the protein CATSDSGTGVNQPQHF.

This chain joins TRBV18 and TRBJ1-2, with D unclear. Trimming removed 5 bases from V and 4 bases from J, with 14 bases in between. CDR1 and CDR2 from the germline V gene are KGHSH and LQKENI. CDR3 length: 14 residues. As DNA, the CDR3 is TGTGCCAGCTCATCCGAAAGAGACTTCTATGGCTACACCTTC. Its protein is CASSSERDFYGYTF.

The V gene is TRBV6-2 or TRBV6-3, the J gene TRBJ1-1; D not resolved. From germline, CDR1 is MNHEY and CDR2 SVGEGT. There are 12 residues in the CDR3. V was shortened by 2 bases and J by 11 bases, with 12 bases between the two germline ends. CDR3 residues: CASSYTPPVAFF. The CDR3 nucleotides read TGTGCCAGCAGTTACACTCCCCCGGTGGCTTTCTTT.

A note on this clone: The junction and the germline gene differ at one end; a read error may be behind it. The chain links TRBV7-7 to TRBJ2-7; TRBD2 matches at 7 bases. The CDR3 spans 15 residues. CDR1 SSHAT and CDR2 FNYEAQ come from the germline V gene (reference sequence). As DNA, the CDR3 is TGTGCTAGCAGCTTAGAGCCTAGCGGAACCTACGAGCAGTACTTC. Translated: CASSLEPSGTYEQYF.

The rearrangement joins TRBV4-1 to TRBJ1-3; D uncertain. Trimming removed 4 bases from V and 0 bases from J, with 7 bases in between. Germline lookup yields CDR1 MGHRA and CDR2 YSYEKL. The CDR3 is 14 amino acids. The CDR3 region has the DNA TGCGCCAGCAGCCCCATGAGCTCTGGAAACACCATATATTTT. This codes for CASSPMSSGNTIYF.

The table lists this clone with a count of one. The chain has TRBV6-2 or TRBV6-3 and TRBJ2-1; TRBD2 aligns across 12 bases. This CDR3 is built from 17 residues. Germline lookup yields CDR1 MNHEY and CDR2 SVGEGT. The ends lost 2 bases at V and 4 bases at J; junction bases unmatched: 6. CDR3 in amino acids: CASSYGLAGYDYNEQFF. The DNA for the CDR3 is TGTGCCAGCAGTTACGGACTAGCGGGATACGATTACAATGAGCAGTTCTTC.

CDR3: CASREGEAFF. The CDR3 DNA reads TGTGCCAGCAGGGAGGGAGAAGCTTTCTTT. The gene calls are TRBV12-3 or TRBV12-4 and TRBJ1-1; D ambiguous. The CDR3 extends over 10 amino acids. With 6 bases removed from V and 8 bases from J, the gap between germline ends came to 7 bases.

The V gene is TRBV18, the J gene TRBJ1-1; possibly TRBD1 for D (6 bases). CDR3 length: 15 residues. CDR1 is KGHSH and CDR2 is LQKENI in the germline V gene. V was pared by 4 bases and J by 4 bases, with 16 bases between. The CDR3 region has the DNA TGTGCCAGCTCACTCGGAAGTAGGGGGACCACTGAAGCTTTCTTT. As protein: CASSLGSRGTTEAFF.

The sample holds one count of this clone. The chain links TRBV7-9 to TRBJ1-1; maybe TRBD1 (6 bases). V gave up 0 bases and J gave up 3 bases, with 14 bases separating them. In germline, CDR1 is SEHNR, CDR2 FQNEAQ (reference sequence). The CDR3 spans 16 residues. DNA of the CDR3: TGTGCCAGCAGCTTAGCGGGGCCGGGACAAGACACTGAAGCTTTCTTT. Translated: CASSLAGPGQDTEAFF.

This chain links TRBV27 with TRBJ2-1; maybe TRBD1 (6 bases). Germline assignment: CDR1 MNHEY and CDR2 SMNVEV (reference sequence). Deletions cut 0 bases from V and 5 bases from J, with 11 bases between. This CDR3 contains 15 residues. CDR3 sequence (DNA): TGTGCCAGCAGTTTATCGTGGCAGGGGAACAATGAGCAGTTCTTC. This gives the protein CASSLSWQGNNEQFF.

A few counts support this clone. V and J are TRBV5-1 and TRBJ2-2; 7 bases line up with TRBD1. V gave up 4 bases and J gave up 3 bases; unmatched junction bases: 3. CDR1 SGHRS and CDR2 YFSETQ come from the germline V gene. The CDR3 sequence is 14 residues long. CDR3 loop: CASSPTGDTGELFF. CDR3 nucleotide sequence: TGCGCCAGCAGCCCAACAGGGGACACCGGGGAGCTGTTTTTT. The variable domain in full, completed from reference TRBV5-1 and TRBJ2-2, reads KAGVTQTPRYLIKTRGQQVTLSCSPISGHRSVSWYQQTPGQGLQFLFEYFSETQRNKGNFPGRFSGRQFSNSRSEMNVSTLELGDSALYLCASSPTGDTGELFFGEGSRLTVL.

V and J are TRBV7-2 and TRBJ1-6, with 7 nucleotides matching TRBD1. Per germline, CDR1 SGHTA and CDR2 FQGNSA. This CDR3 contains 14 residues. The trim removed 5 bases at V and 10 bases at J, leaving 8 bases unmatched. The CDR3 is CASSAGQLVSPLHF. As DNA, the CDR3 is TGTGCCAGCAGCGCGGGACAGCTGGTCTCACCCCTCCACTTT.

In this sample, this clone turned up a few times. The chain has TRBV15 and TRBJ1-4; perhaps TRBD1 as D (5 bases). V lost 7 bases, J lost 8 bases, and 20 bases lay in between. The CDR3 covers 15 residues. Germline V gives CDR1 LNHNV, CDR2 YYDKDF (reference sequence). CDR3: CATKGNRNLAEKLFF. The DNA for the CDR3 is TGTGCCACCAAGGGGAACAGGAACCTGGCGGAAAAACTGTTTTTT.

The chain employs TRBV7-6 and TRBJ2-5, with 14 bases matching TRBD2. The CDR3 is made up of 16 amino acids. Germline values: CDR1 SGHVS, CDR2 FNYEAQ. Germline trimming cut 2 bases from V and 5 bases from J; bases unmatched to any gene: 4. CDR3 DNA sequence: TGTGCCAGCAGCTTAATTAGGACTAGCGGGAGGGAGACCCAGTACTTC. Translating gives CASSLIRTSGRETQYF.

The V call is TRBV6-1, the J call TRBJ1-5; D is perhaps TRBD1 (5 bases). The germline V gene encodes CDR1 MNHNS and CDR2 SASEGT. Trimming took 2 bases from V and 4 from J, leaving 15 bases between them. There are 16 residues in the CDR3. CDR3 sequence: CASSESWGLQNQPQHF. The CDR3, as DNA: TGTGCCAGCAGTGAAAGCTGGGGACTCCAGAATCAGCCCCAGCATTTT.

In its sample, this clone was seen a few times. The chain uses TRBV30 and TRBJ2-7; a weak D match, TRBD2 (5 bases). Looked up from germline, CDR1 is GTSNPN and CDR2 is SVGIG (reference sequence). V dropped 1 base and J dropped 0 bases, with 10 bases sitting between them. This CDR3 spans 14 amino acids. CDR3 amino acids: CAWSGPRVSYEQYF. The CDR3 bases are TGTGCCTGGAGTGGCCCGCGGGTCTCCTACGAGCAGTACTTC.

The chain joins TRBV4-2 to TRBJ2-7, with 11 positions matching TRBD2. Germline V gene lookup returns CDR1 LGHNA and CDR2 YNFKEQ. V gave up 4 bases and J gave up 2 bases; unmatched junction bases: 13. The CDR3 consists of 18 residues. CDR3 in DNA: TGTGCCAGCAGCCCCTGGTCCCGGGTAGCGGGAGGGACCTACGAGCAGTACTTC. It specifies CASSPWSRVAGGTYEQYF.

The V call is TRBV4-3, the J call TRBJ2-2; TRBD2 matches 8 bases. Germline V lookup: CDR1 LGHNA, CDR2 YSLEER. This CDR3 comprises 17 residues. V lost 4 bases, J lost 0 bases, and 7 bases stayed unmatched. The CDR3, as DNA: TGCGCCAGCAGCCCCCACTTAGCGGGGCCGAACACCGGGGAGCTGTTTTTT. This encodes CASSPHLAGPNTGELFF.

The CDR3 sequence is CASLSDRGYEQYF. Written as DNA, the CDR3 is TGTGCCAGCCTCTCCGACAGGGGTTACGAGCAGTACTTC. The V gene is TRBV6-5, the J gene TRBJ2-7, with 8 nucleotides matching TRBD1. Germline loops: CDR1 MNHEY, CDR2 SVGAGI. V trimming: 8 bases; J trimming: 4 bases; junction bases outside the gene matches: 7. CDR3 length: 13 amino acids.

This clone was seen a handful of times. The chain is built from TRBV13 and TRBJ2-1; TRBD1 matches 7 bases. CDR3 length equals 13 residues. Germline values: CDR1 PRHDT, CDR2 FYEKMQ (reference sequence). V lost 5 bases and J lost 5; bases outside the gene matches: 3. The CDR3 DNA reads TGTGCCAGCAGCCTGACAGGGAACAATGAGCAGTTCTTC. Translated: CASSLTGNNEQFF.

The chain joins TRBV25-1 to TRBJ1-1; D is unresolved. This CDR3 has 11 residues. The V end was cut by 0 bases, the J end by 8 bases, with 4 bases between. Germline V CDR1 and CDR2: MGHDK, SYGVNS. DNA for the CDR3: TGTGCCAGCAGTGAATACAGGGAAGCTTTCTTT. The encoded protein is CASSEYREAFF.

The chain employs TRBV13 and TRBJ2-1, with D possibly TRBD2 on 6 matching bases. The CDR3 runs 17 residues. Germline V gene data show CDR1 as PRHDT and CDR2 as FYEKMQ (reference sequence). The germline V and J ends were trimmed by 2 bases and 4 bases, with 18 bases remaining between them. CDR3 amino acids: CASSLQIGDLNYNEQFF. The CDR3 coding sequence is TGTGCCAGCAGCTTACAAATCGGGGACTTAAATTACAATGAGCAGTTCTTC.

This chain joins TRBV21-1 and TRBJ1-2; TRBD1 was called by the table and not checked on the DNA. TRBV21-1 is annotated as a pseudogene. The CDR3 runs to 16 residues. CDR3 DNA: TGTGCCAGCAGCAAAGTGGGCCTTACCGTTAACTATGGCTACACCTTC. Translating it yields CASSKVGLTVNYGYTF.

The rearrangement uses TRBV11-2 and TRBJ1-3; no reliable D call. This CDR3 region has 16 residues. V lost 0 bases and J 0 bases, leaving 9 bases between the germline ends. The germline gives CDR1 SGHAT, CDR2 FQNNGV. CDR3 in amino acids: CASSLDPGSSGNTIYF. As DNA, the CDR3 is TGTGCCAGCAGCTTAGATCCGGGGAGCTCTGGAAACACCATATATTTT.

This clone was recorded once. The genes are TRBV30 and TRBJ1-2; 7 bases agree with TRBD1. J lost 2 bases, V lost 2 bases, and 5 bases had no gene match. The CDR3 is made up of 14 amino acids. Germline V gives CDR1 GTSNPN, CDR2 SVGIG (reference sequence). The CDR3 loop reads CAWSRGQGNYGYTF. DNA for the CDR3: TGTGCCTGGAGTAGGGGGCAGGGGAACTATGGCTACACCTTC.

The rearrangement links TRBV19 to TRBJ1-1, with 7 bases fitting TRBD1. Trimming at V came to 7 bases and at J to 6 bases, leaving 8 bases not matched to a gene. Germline-derived CDR1 and CDR2 are LNHDA and SQIVND (reference sequence). The CDR3 length is 13 residues. CDR3 residues: CASTVQGRAEAFF. In DNA form, the CDR3 reads TGTGCCAGTACTGTACAGGGGCGGGCTGAAGCTTTCTTT.

In nucleotides, the CDR3 is TGTGCCACCAAGGGGGTAGAGAACACTGAAGCTTTCTTT. Amino acids: CATKGVENTEAFF. This rearrangement joins TRBV7-2 to TRBJ1-1; a weak D match, TRBD1 (6 bases). This CDR3 spans 13 amino acids. V was trimmed by 10 bases and J by 1 base, leaving 13 bases between them. The germline V gene has CDR1 SGHTA and CDR2 FQGNSA.

This rearrangement joins TRBV29-1 to TRBJ2-1; 10 positions match TRBD2. Germline-derived CDR1 and CDR2 are SQVTM and ANQGSEA. This CDR3 spans 13 amino acids. V shed 1 base and J 6 bases; nucleotides not matched to a gene: 0. The CDR3 loop reads CSVEVAGGNEQFF. CDR3 DNA sequence: TGCAGCGTTGAAGTAGCGGGAGGCAATGAGCAGTTCTTC.

The chain uses TRBV27 and TRBJ1-3; a possible D gene is TRBD1 (6 bases). This CDR3 has 14 amino acids. V lost 5 bases and J lost 4, with 12 bases in between. Germline V CDR1 and CDR2: MNHEY, SMNVEV (reference sequence). The CDR3 nucleotides are TGTGCCAGCAGTCCTACAGGGTGGGGAAACACCATATATTTT. The encoded protein is CASSPTGWGNTIYF.

The chain carries TRBV25-1 and TRBJ1-2; 7 nucleotides match TRBD1. Trimming at V came to 3 bases and at J to 0 bases, leaving 4 bases not matched to a gene. The CDR3 is 15 amino acids. CDR1 is MGHDK, CDR2 SYGVNS, per germline. The CDR3 coding sequence is TGTGCCAGCAGTGAGGGGACAGCAGCTAACTATGGCTACACCTTC. Translated: CASSEGTAANYGYTF.

This chain uses TRBV19 with TRBJ2-2; 10 positions agree with TRBD2. V trimming: 7 bases; J trimming: 4 bases; junction bases outside the gene matches: 12. This CDR3 is built from 17 residues. Germline CDR1 and CDR2: LNHDA and SQIVND (reference sequence). In DNA, the CDR3 is TGTGCCAGTACCTTGCTAGCGGGAGTAGTTGGCACCGGGGAGCTGTTTTTT. It encodes CASTLLAGVVGTGELFF.

This chain connects TRBV27 to TRBJ1-2; the D is unclear. The ends were cut back, 0 bases at V and 0 bases at J, with 8 bases in the middle. Germline CDR1 reads MNHEY; CDR2 reads SMNVEV (reference sequence). The CDR3 runs to 15 residues. The CDR3 bases are TGTGCCAGCAGTTTATCGCGGCAGACTAACTATGGCTACACCTTC. Protein sequence: CASSLSRQTNYGYTF.